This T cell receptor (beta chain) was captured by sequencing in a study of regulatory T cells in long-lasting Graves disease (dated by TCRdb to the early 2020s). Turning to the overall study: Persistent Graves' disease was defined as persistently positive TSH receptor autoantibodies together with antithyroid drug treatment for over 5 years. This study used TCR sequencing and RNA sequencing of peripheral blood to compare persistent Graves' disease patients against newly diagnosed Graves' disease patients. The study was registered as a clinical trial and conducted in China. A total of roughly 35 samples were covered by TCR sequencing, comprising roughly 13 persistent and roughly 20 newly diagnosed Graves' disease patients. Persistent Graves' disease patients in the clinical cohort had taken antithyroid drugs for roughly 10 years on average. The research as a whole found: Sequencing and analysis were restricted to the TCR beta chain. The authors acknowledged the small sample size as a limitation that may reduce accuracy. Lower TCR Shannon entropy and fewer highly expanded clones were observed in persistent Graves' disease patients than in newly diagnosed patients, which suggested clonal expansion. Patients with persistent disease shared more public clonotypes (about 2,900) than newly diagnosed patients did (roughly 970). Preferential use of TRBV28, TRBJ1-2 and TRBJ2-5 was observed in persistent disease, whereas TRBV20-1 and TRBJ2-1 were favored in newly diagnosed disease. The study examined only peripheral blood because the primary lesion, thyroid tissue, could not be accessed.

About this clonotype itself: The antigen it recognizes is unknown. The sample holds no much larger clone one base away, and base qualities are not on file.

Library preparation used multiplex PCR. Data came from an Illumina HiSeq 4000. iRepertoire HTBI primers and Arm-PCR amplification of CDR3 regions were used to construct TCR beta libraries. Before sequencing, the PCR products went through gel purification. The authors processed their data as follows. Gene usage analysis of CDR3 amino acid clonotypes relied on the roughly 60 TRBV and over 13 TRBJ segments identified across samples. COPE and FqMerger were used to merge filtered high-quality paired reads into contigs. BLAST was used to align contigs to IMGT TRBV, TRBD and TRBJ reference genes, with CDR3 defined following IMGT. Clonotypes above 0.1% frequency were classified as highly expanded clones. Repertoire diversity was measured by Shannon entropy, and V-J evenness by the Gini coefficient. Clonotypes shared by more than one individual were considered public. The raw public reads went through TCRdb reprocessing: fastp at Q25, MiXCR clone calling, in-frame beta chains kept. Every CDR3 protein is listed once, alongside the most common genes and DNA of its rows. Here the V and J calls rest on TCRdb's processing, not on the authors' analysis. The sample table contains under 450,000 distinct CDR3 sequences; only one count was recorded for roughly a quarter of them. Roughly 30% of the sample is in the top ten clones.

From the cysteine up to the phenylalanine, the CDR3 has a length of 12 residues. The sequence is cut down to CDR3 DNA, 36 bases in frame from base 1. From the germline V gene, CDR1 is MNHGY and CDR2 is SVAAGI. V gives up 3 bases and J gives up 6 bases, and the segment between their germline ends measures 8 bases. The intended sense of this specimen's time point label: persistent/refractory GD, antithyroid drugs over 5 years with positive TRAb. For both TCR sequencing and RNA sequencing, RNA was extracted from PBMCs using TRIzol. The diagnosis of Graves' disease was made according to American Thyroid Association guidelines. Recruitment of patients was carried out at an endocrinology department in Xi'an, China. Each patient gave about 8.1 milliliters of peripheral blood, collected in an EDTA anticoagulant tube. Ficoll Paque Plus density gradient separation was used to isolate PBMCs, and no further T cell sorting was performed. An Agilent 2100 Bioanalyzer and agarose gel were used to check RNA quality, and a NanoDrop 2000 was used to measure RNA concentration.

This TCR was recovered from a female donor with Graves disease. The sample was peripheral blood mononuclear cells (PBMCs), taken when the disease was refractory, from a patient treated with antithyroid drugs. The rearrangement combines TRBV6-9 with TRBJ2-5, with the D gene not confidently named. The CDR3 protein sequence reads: CASSYDVKTQYF. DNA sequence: TGTGCCAGCAGTTACGATGTTAAGACCCAGTACTTC.